This TCR beta chain was retrieved from a study of human T cells and chemical hapten exposure. Study-level information: DPC (0.01%) was patch tested on the upper back and read at 6 days. The study's findings and limits: In the PT1 data, expanded TCR counts showed a positive correlation with patch test score.

This clonotype was counted at least ten times. Its specificity is unknown. Time point specified: pre-sensitization, week 0. Treatment indicated: therapeutic diphenylcyclopropenone sensitization with weekly scalp DPC. With 7 bases removed from V and 5 bases from J, the gap between germline ends came to 8 bases. The CDR3 contains 12 residues. The germline gives CDR1 MNHEY, CDR2 SVGAGI. During construction of the library, unique molecular identifiers were attached to individual cDNA molecules for quantitative, reproducible TCR counting. MiXCR, run by TCRdb on the RACE reads, gives a single entry per CDR3 protein. The sample lists 57,000 or so distinct CDR3 sequences; about 11% were seen once.

The sample in question was whole blood, obtained in connection with sensitization to the hapten diphenylcyclopropenone (DPC). The V gene is TRBV6-5, the J gene TRBJ2-2, with D hard to call. This TCR was sampled from a middle-aged woman with alopecia areata. Some clones in this sample may be carry-over from other donors' samples. DNA of the CDR3: TGTGCCAGCACTTCTGGTACCGGGGAGCTGTTTTTT. Translated, it gives CASTSGTGELFF.